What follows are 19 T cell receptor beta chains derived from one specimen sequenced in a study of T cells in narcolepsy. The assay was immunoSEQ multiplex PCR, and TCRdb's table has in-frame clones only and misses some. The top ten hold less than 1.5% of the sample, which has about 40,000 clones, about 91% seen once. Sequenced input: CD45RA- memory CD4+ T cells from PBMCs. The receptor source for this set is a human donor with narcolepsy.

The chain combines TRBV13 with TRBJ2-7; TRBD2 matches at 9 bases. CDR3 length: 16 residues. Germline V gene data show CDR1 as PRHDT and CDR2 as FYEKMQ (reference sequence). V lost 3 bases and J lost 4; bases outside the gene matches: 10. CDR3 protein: CASSFGTASGTYEQYF. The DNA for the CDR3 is TGTGCCAGCAGCTTTGGAACGGCTAGCGGGACGTACGAGCAGTACTTC.

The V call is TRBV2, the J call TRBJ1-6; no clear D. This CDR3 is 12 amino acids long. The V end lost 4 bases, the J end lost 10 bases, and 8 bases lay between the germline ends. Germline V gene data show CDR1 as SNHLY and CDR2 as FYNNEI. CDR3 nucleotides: TGTGCCAGCAGTGGCCTAAAGTCACCCCTCCACTTT. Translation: CASSGLKSPLHF. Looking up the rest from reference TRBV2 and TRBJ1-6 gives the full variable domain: EPEVTQTPSHQVTQMGQEVILRCVPISNHLYFYWYRQILGQKVEFLVSFYNNEISEKSEIFDDQFSVERPDGSNFTLKIRSTKLEDSAMYFCASSGLKSPLHFGNGTRLTVT.

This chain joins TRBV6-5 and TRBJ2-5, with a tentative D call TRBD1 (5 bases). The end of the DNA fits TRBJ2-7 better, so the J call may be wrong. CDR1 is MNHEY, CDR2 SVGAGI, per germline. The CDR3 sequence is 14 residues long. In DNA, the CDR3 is TGTGCCAGCAGTTCGTCGGGCAGGGCCCACGAGCAGTACTTC. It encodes CASSSSGRAHEQYF.

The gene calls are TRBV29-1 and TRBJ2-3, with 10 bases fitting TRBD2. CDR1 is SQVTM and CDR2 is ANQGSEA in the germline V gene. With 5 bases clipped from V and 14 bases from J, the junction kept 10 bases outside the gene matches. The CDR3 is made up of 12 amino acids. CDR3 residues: CSVYGGLADLYF. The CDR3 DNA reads TGCAGCGTTTATGGAGGACTAGCGGATCTGTATTTT.

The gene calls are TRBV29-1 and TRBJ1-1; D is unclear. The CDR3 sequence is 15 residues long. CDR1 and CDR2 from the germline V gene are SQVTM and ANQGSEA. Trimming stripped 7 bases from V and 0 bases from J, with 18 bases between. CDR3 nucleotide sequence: TGCAGCGAATCAAGACACAGCGGGATGAACACTGAAGCTTTCTTT. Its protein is CSESRHSGMNTEAFF.

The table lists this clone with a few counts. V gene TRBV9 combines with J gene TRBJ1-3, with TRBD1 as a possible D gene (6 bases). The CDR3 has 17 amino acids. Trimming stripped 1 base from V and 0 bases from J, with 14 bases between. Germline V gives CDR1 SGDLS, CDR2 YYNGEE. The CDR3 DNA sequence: TGTGCCAGCAGCGTATACCCGGGGGGCGACTCTGGAAACACCATATATTTT. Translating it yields CASSVYPGGDSGNTIYF.

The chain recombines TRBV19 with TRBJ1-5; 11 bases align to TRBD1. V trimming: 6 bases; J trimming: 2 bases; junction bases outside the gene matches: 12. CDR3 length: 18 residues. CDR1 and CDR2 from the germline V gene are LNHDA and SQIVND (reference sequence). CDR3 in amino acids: CASRLAGQGVKGNQPQHF. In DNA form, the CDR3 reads TGTGCCAGTAGGTTAGCGGGACAGGGGGTTAAGGGCAATCAGCCCCAGCATTTT.

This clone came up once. The CDR3 DNA reads TGTGCCAGTAGTATCAACTCGTTCTACGAGCAGTACTTC. Translation: CASSINSFYEQYF. This sequence joins TRBV19 and TRBJ2-7, with no clear D. With 3 bases removed from V and 3 bases from J, the gap between germline ends came to 9 bases. The germline gives CDR1 LNHDA, CDR2 SQIVND (reference sequence). CDR3 length: 13 amino acids. Full variable domain (remainder filled in from reference TRBV19 and TRBJ2-7): DGGITQSPKYLFRKEGQNVTLSCEQNLNHDAMYWYRQDPGQGLRLIYYSQIVNDFQKGDIAEGYSVSREKKESFPLTVTSAQKNPTAFYLCASSINSFYEQYFGPGTRLTVT.

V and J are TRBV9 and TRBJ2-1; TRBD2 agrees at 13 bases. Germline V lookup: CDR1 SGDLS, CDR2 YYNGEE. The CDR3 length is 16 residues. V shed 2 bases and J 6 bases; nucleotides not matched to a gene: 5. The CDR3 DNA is TGTGCCAGCAGCGTGGGGACTAGCGGGATTTCCAATGAGCAGTTCTTC. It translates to CASSVGTSGISNEQFF.

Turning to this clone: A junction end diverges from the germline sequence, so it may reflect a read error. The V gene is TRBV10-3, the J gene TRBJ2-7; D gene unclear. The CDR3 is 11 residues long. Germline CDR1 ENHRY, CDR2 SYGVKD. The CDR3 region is CAIREVYEQYF. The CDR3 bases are TGTGCCATCCGTGAGGTCTACGAGCAGTACTTC.

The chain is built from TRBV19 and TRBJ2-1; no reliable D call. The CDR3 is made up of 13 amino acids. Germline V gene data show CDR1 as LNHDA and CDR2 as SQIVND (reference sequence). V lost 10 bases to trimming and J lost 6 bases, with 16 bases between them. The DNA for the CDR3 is TGTGCCACAAGCAATCGGGTCTCCAATGAGCAGTTCTTC. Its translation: CATSNRVSNEQFF.

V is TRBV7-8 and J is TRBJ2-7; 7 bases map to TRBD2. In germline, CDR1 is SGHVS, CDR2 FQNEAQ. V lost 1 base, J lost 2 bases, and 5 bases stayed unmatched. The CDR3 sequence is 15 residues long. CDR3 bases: TGTGCCAGCAGCTTAGAAAGTGGGAGGGCCTACGAGCAGTACTTC. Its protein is CASSLESGRAYEQYF. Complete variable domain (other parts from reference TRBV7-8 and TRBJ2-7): GAGVSQSPRYKVAKRGQDVALRCDPISGHVSLFWYQQALGQGPEFLTYFQNEAQLDKSGLPSDRFFAERPEGSVSTLKIQRTQQEDSAVYLCASSLESGRAYEQYFGPGTRLTVT.

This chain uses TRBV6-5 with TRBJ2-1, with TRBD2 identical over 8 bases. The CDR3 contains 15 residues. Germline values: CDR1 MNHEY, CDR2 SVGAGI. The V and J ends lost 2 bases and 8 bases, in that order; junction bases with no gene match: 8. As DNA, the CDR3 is TGTGCCAGCAGTTACCTACCGGGGGGGGGAGATGAGCAGTTCTTC. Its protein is CASSYLPGGGDEQFF.

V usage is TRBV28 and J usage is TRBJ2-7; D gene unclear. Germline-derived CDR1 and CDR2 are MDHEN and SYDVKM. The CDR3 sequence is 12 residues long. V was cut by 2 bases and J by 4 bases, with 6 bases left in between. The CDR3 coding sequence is TGTGCCAGCAGTTTACCGCTATACGAGCAGTACTTC. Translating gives CASSLPLYEQYF.

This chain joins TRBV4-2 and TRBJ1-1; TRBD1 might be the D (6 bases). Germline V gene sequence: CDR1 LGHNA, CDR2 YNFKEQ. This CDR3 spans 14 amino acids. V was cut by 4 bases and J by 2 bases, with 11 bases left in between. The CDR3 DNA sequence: TGTGCCAGCAGCCGTAACAGGGACAACACTGAAGCTTTCTTT. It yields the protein CASSRNRDNTEAFF.

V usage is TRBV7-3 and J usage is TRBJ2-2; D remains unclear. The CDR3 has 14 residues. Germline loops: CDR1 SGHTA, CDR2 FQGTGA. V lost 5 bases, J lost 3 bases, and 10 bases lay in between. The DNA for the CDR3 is TGTGCCAGCAGCCCCCTCTCGGACACCGGGGAGCTGTTTTTT. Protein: CASSPLSDTGELFF.

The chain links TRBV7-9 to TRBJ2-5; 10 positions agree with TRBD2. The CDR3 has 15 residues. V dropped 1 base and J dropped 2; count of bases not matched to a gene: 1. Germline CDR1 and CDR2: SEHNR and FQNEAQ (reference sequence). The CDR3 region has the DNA TGTGCCAGCAGCTTAGAAGCGGGGGGGCAAGAGACCCAGTACTTC. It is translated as CASSLEAGGQETQYF.

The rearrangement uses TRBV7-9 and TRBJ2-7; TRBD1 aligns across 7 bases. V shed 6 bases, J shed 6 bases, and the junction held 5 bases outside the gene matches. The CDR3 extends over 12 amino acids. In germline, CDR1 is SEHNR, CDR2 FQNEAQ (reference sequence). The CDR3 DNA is TGTGCCAGCAGTCCGACAGGGAGCGAGCAGTACTTC. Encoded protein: CASSPTGSEQYF.

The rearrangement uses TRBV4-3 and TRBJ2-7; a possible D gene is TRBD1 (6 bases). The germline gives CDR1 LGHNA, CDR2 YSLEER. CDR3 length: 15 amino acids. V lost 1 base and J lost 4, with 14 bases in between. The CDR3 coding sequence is TGCGCCAGCAGCCAAGGGTTGAACAGGGATTACGAGCAGTACTTC. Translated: CASSQGLNRDYEQYF.